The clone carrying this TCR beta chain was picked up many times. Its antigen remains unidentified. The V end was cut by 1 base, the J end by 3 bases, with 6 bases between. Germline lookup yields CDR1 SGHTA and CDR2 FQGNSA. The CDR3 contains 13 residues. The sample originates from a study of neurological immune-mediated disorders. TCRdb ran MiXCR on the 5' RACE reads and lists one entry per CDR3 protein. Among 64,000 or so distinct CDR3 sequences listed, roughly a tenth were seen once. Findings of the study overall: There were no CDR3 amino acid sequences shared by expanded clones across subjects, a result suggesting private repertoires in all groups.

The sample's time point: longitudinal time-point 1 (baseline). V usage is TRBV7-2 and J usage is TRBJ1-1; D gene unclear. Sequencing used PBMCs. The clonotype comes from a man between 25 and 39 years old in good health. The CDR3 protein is CASSLVGDTEAFF. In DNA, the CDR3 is TGTGCCAGCAGCTTAGTGGGAGACACTGAAGCTTTCTTT.